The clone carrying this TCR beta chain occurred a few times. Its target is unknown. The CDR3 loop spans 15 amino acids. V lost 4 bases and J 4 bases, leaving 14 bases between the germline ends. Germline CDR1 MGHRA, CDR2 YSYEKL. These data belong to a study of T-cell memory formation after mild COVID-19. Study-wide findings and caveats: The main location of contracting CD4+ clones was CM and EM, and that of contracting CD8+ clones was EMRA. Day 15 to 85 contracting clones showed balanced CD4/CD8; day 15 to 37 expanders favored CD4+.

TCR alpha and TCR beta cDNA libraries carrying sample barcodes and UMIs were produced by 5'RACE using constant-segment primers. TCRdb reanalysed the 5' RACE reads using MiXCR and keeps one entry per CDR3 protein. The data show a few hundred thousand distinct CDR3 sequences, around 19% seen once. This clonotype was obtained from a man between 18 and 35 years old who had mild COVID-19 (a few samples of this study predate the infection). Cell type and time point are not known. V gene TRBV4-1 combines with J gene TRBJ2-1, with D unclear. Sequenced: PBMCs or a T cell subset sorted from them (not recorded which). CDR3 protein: CASSPSPDAYNEQFF. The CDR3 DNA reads TGCGCCAGCAGCCCTTCCCCGGACGCGTACAATGAGCAGTTCTTC.